The T cell receptor beta chain under discussion was sequenced for a study of control samples from healthy donors and cancer patients. Germline V lookup: CDR1 SGHTA, CDR2 FQGTGA. The CDR3 is made up of 14 amino acids. V lost 2 bases, J lost 8 bases, and 4 bases stayed unmatched. TCRdb keeps only in-frame clones here, not all; method: immunoSEQ multiplex PCR. Here the sample spans around 250,000 clones, roughly 80% being singletons. Material: PBMCs. The receptor comes from a woman aged 55-69 years with lung cancer. This chain joins TRBV7-3 and TRBJ2-1; 9 positions agree with TRBD2. This CDR3 is CASSLAGGLDEQFF. The CDR3 DNA follows: TGTGCCAGCAGCTTAGCGGGGGGGCTGGATGAGCAGTTCTTC.